These 9 T cell receptor beta chains originate from one sample sequenced in a study of beta chain features in type 1 diabetes. General study findings and limits: Among patients with Type 1 diabetes, TCRB CDR3s were moderately but significantly shorter in every one of the four CD4+ subsets.

These receptors' targets are unknown. What was sequenced were expressed TCRB transcripts, since all of the isolated RNA had been reverse transcribed. Sequenced by immunoSEQ multiplex PCR; TCRdb stores in-frame clones only, minus some. Counted here are about 160,000 clones, 7.5% to 9.5% occurring once; the ten biggest clones make up around 0.5%. Sequencing used central memory CD4+ T cells from blood. All receptors come from a woman aged 18-29 years with type 1 diabetes.

This clone was counted between two and nine times. The J gene is TRBJ2-7, the V gene TRBV11-2; no clear D. Trimming took off 3 bases at V and 3 bases at J, with 9 bases between the two ends. Germline V gene lookup returns CDR1 SGHAT and CDR2 FQNNGV. This CDR3 is built from 13 residues. The CDR3 nucleotides read TGTGCCAGCAGCTTTCTAGTAGGCTACGAGCAGTACTTC. It yields the protein CASSFLVGYEQYF.

The chain uses TRBV5-4 and TRBJ2-7, with 8 bases aligning to TRBD1. V shed 4 bases and J 4 bases; nucleotides not matched to a gene: 10. Germline V lookup: CDR1 SGHNT, CDR2 YYREEE (reference sequence). This CDR3 is built from 15 residues. CDR3 sequence reads: CASSPTVDRAYEQYF. CDR3 coding DNA: TGTGCCAGCAGCCCGACCGTGGACAGGGCTTACGAGCAGTACTTC.

This clone was observed a handful of times. The chain is built from TRBV19 and TRBJ2-5; TRBD1 agrees at 8 bases. The CDR3 spans 12 residues. Germline assignment: CDR1 LNHDA and CDR2 SQIVND (reference sequence). J lost 4 bases, V lost 8 bases, and 3 bases had no gene match. The CDR3 sequence: CASRQGRETQYF. The CDR3 region has the DNA TGTGCCAGTCGACAGGGGAGAGAGACCCAGTACTTC.

This clone was recorded a few times. V gene TRBV4-3 combines with J gene TRBJ1-6; D ambiguous. Germline lookup yields CDR1 LGHNA and CDR2 YSLEER. Trimming removed 0 bases from V and 10 bases from J, with 4 bases in between. The CDR3 is made up of 12 amino acids. This CDR3 is CASSQDLSPLHF. CDR3 nucleotides: TGCGCCAGCAGCCAAGATCTCTCACCCCTCCACTTT.

This clone has a handful of counts. The same CDR3 can be traced to other DNA sequences in this sample. The genes are TRBV28 and TRBJ1-1; TRBD1 matches at 7 bases. After removal of 6 bases from V and 4 bases from J, the junction contained 2 bases not matched to a gene. CDR3 length equals 12 residues. Germline V lookup: CDR1 MDHEN, CDR2 SYDVKM. CDR3 sequence (DNA): TGTGCCAGCAGGACAGGGTCCACTGAAGCTTTCTTT. Translating gives CASRTGSTEAFF.

The chain joins TRBV6-1 to TRBJ2-1, with 12 bases fitting TRBD2. Losses at the gene ends were 1 base for V and 9 bases for J; bases not matched to a gene: 4. CDR1 is MNHNS and CDR2 is SASEGT in the germline V gene. This CDR3 is 15 amino acids long. The CDR3 protein is CASSEGLAGVTEQFF. DNA of the CDR3: TGTGCCAGCAGTGAAGGACTAGCGGGAGTCACTGAGCAGTTCTTC.

CDR3 amino acids: CASSMAGSQETQYF. The DNA for the CDR3 is TGTGCCAGTAGTATGGCAGGGTCCCAAGAGACCCAGTACTTC. The chain recombines TRBV19 with TRBJ2-5; D might be TRBD1 (5 bases). V dropped 3 bases and J dropped 1 base, with 9 bases sitting between them. Germline CDR1 LNHDA, CDR2 SQIVND (reference sequence). CDR3 length: 14 residues.

V gene TRBV6-1 combines with J gene TRBJ1-2, with TRBD1 identical over 10 bases. This CDR3 contains 13 residues. Germline V lookup: CDR1 MNHNS, CDR2 SASEGT. V was pared by 8 bases and J by 7 bases, with 7 bases of the junction left unmatched. The CDR3 loop reads CASVRDRGGGYTF. CDR3 bases: TGTGCCAGCGTCCGGGACAGGGGTGGTGGCTACACCTTC.

This clone has just a few counts. The gene calls are TRBV7-6 and TRBJ2-1; the match to TRBD2 covers 7 bases. Germline CDR1 reads SGHVS; CDR2 reads FNYEAQ. J lost 7 bases, V lost 3 bases, and 9 bases had no gene match. CDR3 length: 15 residues. The CDR3 sequence: CASSFRPGGLNEQFF. DNA for the CDR3: TGTGCCAGCAGCTTTCGCCCGGGAGGTCTAAATGAGCAGTTCTTC. The variable domain in full, with the rest retrieved from reference TRBV7-6 and TRBJ2-1, is GAGVSQSPRYKVTKRGQDVALRCDPISGHVSLYWYRQALGQGPEFLTYFNYEAQQDKSGLPNDRFSAERPEGSISTLTIQRTEQRDSAMYRCASSFRPGGLNEQFFGPGTRLTVL.